What follows describes a single T cell receptor (beta chain). The antigen is not known. This entry belongs to a study of human T cells and chemical hapten exposure. About the study: The study traced per-sample TCR yield variation mainly to small differences in pooled library volumes. Study-wide points: No alteration of TCRs above 1 in 1000 frequency was seen with DPC sensitization.

Total RNA was isolated from whole blood that had not been fractionated. Germline V CDR1 and CDR2: LGHDT, YNNKEL (reference sequence). CDR3 length equals 20 residues. Trimming took 5 bases from V and 6 from J; bases not matched to a gene: 20. TCRdb ran MiXCR on the 5' RACE reads and lists one entry per CDR3 protein. The repertoire holds roughly 82,000 distinct CDR3 sequences, with 15% as singletons. The chain combines TRBV3-1 with TRBJ2-2, with TRBD1 matching 11 bases. The source is a female donor in good health. CDR3 nucleotides: TGTGCCAGCAGCGCAGCTCGGACAGGGGGCGCAAGAATTACTGCCGGGGAGCTGTTTTTT. Its translation: CASSAARTGGARITAGELFF.